This TCR beta chain was captured in a study of CD8+ T cells in alopecia areata. Extracted RNA was reverse transcribed, and the resulting cDNA served as sequencing template. Sequencing used immunoSEQ multiplex PCR; TCRdb keeps in-frame clones, though not all of them. The table records about 150,000 clones, approximately 56% of them present only once. Germline V gene lookup returns CDR1 MNHNY and CDR2 SVGAGI (reference sequence). Trimming stripped 0 bases from V and 5 bases from J, with 7 bases between. This CDR3 spans 13 amino acids. This clonotype originated in a human donor in good health. V is TRBV6-6 and J is TRBJ2-5; D unclear. Material: CD8+ T cells sorted from blood. CDR3 residues: CASSYSDAETQYF. CDR3 DNA: TGTGCCAGCAGTTACTCGGACGCGGAGACCCAGTACTTC.